Below, 21 T cell receptor beta chains from the same sample are listed, as sequenced in a study of read filtering for tumor transcriptome and immune sequencing. This library used approximately 0.4 ug RNA and molecular barcoded adaptors spanning alpha/delta and beta/gamma chains. TCRdb processed the reads anew with MiXCR; each CDR3 protein has one entry. The table includes roughly 38,000 distinct CDR3 sequences, roughly 12% detected once. The sample was a population of CD138-negative cells sorted from bone marrow. The receptors originated from a donor at least 40 years old with multiple myeloma.

This clonotype was seen many times. The V gene is TRBV6-1, the J gene TRBJ2-5; possibly TRBD2 for D (6 bases). The V end was cut by 8 bases, the J end by 5 bases, with 18 bases between. Germline V gene lookup returns CDR1 MNHNS and CDR2 SASEGT. The CDR3 has 14 residues. In DNA form, the CDR3 reads TGTGCCAGCGCTTCGGGAGTTTCAAGGGAGACCCAGTACTTC. Translation: CASASGVSRETQYF.

There are many counts of this clonotype. J is TRBJ2-2 and V is TRBV24-1; 10 positions agree with TRBD2. Germline V gene data show CDR1 as KGHDR and CDR2 as SFDVKD. The CDR3 is 16 residues long. After removal of 3 bases from V and 4 bases from J, the junction contained 4 bases not matched to a gene. CDR3 sequence: CATSDPSGRGTGELFF. The CDR3 DNA sequence: TGTGCCACCAGTGATCCTAGCGGGAGAGGCACCGGGGAGCTGTTTTTT.

This clonotype was picked up many times. This rearrangement joins TRBV20-1 to TRBJ2-1; 8 nucleotides line up with TRBD2. Germline CDR1 and CDR2: DFQATT and SNEGSKA (reference sequence). J was trimmed by 5 bases and V by 1 base; bases with no gene match: 7. The length of the CDR3 is 15 residues. CDR3 in DNA: TGCAGTGCTAGAGGTGGCCAGCGGGGGAACAATGAGCAGTTCTTC. This sequence encodes CSARGGQRGNNEQFF.

This clonotype occurred many times. This sequence joins TRBV2 and TRBJ1-2; the D is unclear. The CDR3 is 12 residues long. The V end lost 5 bases, the J end lost 8 bases, and 12 bases lay between the germline ends. Per the germline V gene, CDR1 is SNHLY and CDR2 is FYNNEI. DNA for the CDR3: TGTGCCAGCAGTTGGGAGTTGGGGGGCTACACCTTC. Protein: CASSWELGGYTF.

This clonotype occurred many times. The rearrangement joins TRBV20-1 to TRBJ1-2; D is uncertain. The CDR3 has 13 residues. V was cut by 6 bases and J by 5 bases, with 16 bases left in between. Germline V lookup: CDR1 DFQATT, CDR2 SNEGSKA (reference sequence). In DNA, the CDR3 is TGCAGTGCCCCGGATCCGAGTAGTTATGGCTACACCTTC. This translates into CSAPDPSSYGYTF.

This clonotype has ten or more counts. This chain joins TRBV20-1 and TRBJ2-3; 7 nucleotides line up with TRBD2. Per the germline V gene, CDR1 is DFQATT and CDR2 is SNEGSKA (reference sequence). The CDR3 is 14 residues long. The ends lost 5 bases at V and 3 bases at J; junction bases unmatched: 8. The CDR3 spells CSASAGSGTDTQYF. For the CDR3, the DNA is TGCAGTGCTTCAGCGGGATCGGGGACAGATACGCAGTATTTT.

With respect to this clonotype: A read error may be the cause here, since a much bigger clone is one base away. This chain joins TRBV7-2 and TRBJ2-7; D not certain. V lost 7 bases and J lost 3, with 16 bases in between. The germline gives CDR1 SGHTA, CDR2 FQGNSA. This CDR3 is built from 14 residues. The CDR3 region is CASNPQSGRYEQYF. CDR3 bases: TGTGCCAGCAACCCCCAATCGGGCCGCTACGAGCAGTACTTC.

This clonotype was recorded at least ten times. The chain joins TRBV20-1 to TRBJ2-1; 9 positions agree with TRBD2. J was trimmed by 4 bases and V by 5 bases; bases with no gene match: 6. Per the germline V gene, CDR1 is DFQATT and CDR2 is SNEGSKA (reference sequence). The CDR3 consists of 14 residues. The CDR3 DNA follows: TGCAGTGCTTTTAAAGCGGGAGGTTACAATGAGCAGTTCTTC. Translated: CSAFKAGGYNEQFF.

The table lists this clonotype with many counts. The chain carries TRBV6-6 and TRBJ1-5; D gene uncertain. The germline V gene has CDR1 MNHNY and CDR2 SVGAGI (reference sequence). V was pared by 2 bases and J by 0 bases, with 5 bases between. This CDR3 is 14 amino acids long. CDR3 protein: CASSYLISNQPQHF. In nucleotides, the CDR3 is TGTGCCAGCAGTTACCTGATTAGCAATCAGCCCCAGCATTTT.

The chain uses TRBV5-6 and TRBJ1-1, with 8 positions matching TRBD1. Germline values: CDR1 SGHDT, CDR2 YYEEEE. Trimming removed 6 bases from V and 6 bases from J; junction bases left unmatched: 16. This CDR3 has 16 amino acids. CDR3 amino acids: CASTGREAGGFAEAFF. CDR3 nucleotides: TGTGCCAGCACAGGACGGGAAGCAGGGGGCTTCGCTGAAGCTTTCTTT. Using reference TRBV5-6 and TRBJ1-1 for the parts outside the CDR3, the full variable domain is DAGVTQSPTHLIKTRGQQVTLRCSPKSGHDTVSWYQQALGQGPQFIFQYYEEEERQRGNFPDRFSGHQFPNYSSELNVNALLLGDSALYLCASTGREAGGFAEAFFGQGTRLTVV.

This clonotype has more than one count but fewer than ten. V gene TRBV30 combines with J gene TRBJ2-1; D perhaps matches TRBD2 (7 bases). V was shortened by 2 bases and J by 0 bases, with 14 bases between the two germline ends. The CDR3 runs 16 residues. CDR1 is GTSNPN and CDR2 is SVGIG in the germline V gene (reference sequence). The CDR3 region has the DNA TGTGCCTGGAGTAGGGGGGGGCGTAGCTCCTACAATGAGCAGTTCTTC. Its protein product is CAWSRGGRSSYNEQFF.

This clonotype showed up many times. This chain uses TRBV5-1 with TRBJ2-3, with a weak D call TRBD1 (6 bases). The CDR3 extends over 16 amino acids. V was shortened by 0 bases and J by 3 bases, with 14 bases between the two germline ends. Germline V gene data show CDR1 as SGHRS and CDR2 as YFSETQ. The CDR3 DNA reads TGCGCCAGCAGCTTGGGAGAGGACAGAAGGACAGATACGCAGTATTTT. It translates to CASSLGEDRRTDTQYF. The full variable domain, completed using reference TRBV5-1 and TRBJ2-3, is KAGVTQTPRYLIKTRGQQVTLSCSPISGHRSVSWYQQTPGQGLQFLFEYFSETQRNKGNFPGRFSGRQFSNSRSEMNVSTLELGDSALYLCASSLGEDRRTDTQYFGPGTRLTVL.

Many counts were recorded for this clonotype. This chain connects TRBV20-1 to TRBJ2-7; D might be TRBD1 (5 bases). V lost 2 bases and J 6 bases, leaving 17 bases between the germline ends. CDR1 is DFQATT, CDR2 SNEGSKA, per germline (reference sequence). The CDR3 spans 14 residues. CDR3 nucleotide sequence: TGCAGTGCTAGACCTAGACAGAGGTTTGGCGAGCAGTACTTC. Its translation is CSARPRQRFGEQYF.

Many counts were recorded for this clonotype. The CDR3 loop reads CATSDPQGARTDTQYF. The CDR3 DNA is TGTGCCACCAGTGACCCACAGGGGGCAAGAACAGATACGCAGTATTTT. The V and J genes are TRBV24-1 and TRBJ2-3, with 9 bases lining up with TRBD1. This CDR3 comprises 16 residues. Germline-derived CDR1 and CDR2 are KGHDR and SFDVKD. V shed 4 bases, J shed 3 bases, and the junction held 7 bases outside the gene matches.

With regard to this clonotype: One end of the junction varies from germline; a read error may be responsible. The gene calls are TRBV7-9 and TRBJ1-2; TRBD1 might be the D (5 bases). This CDR3 has 14 residues. CDR1 is SEHNR and CDR2 is FQNEAQ in the germline V gene (reference sequence). The CDR3 is CASGLVGDGYGYTF. The CDR3, as DNA: TGTGCCAGCGGCTTAGTGGGGGACGGCTATGGCTACACATTC.

This clonotype was detected ten times or more. CDR3 in amino acids: CASSWASDEQYF. In nucleotides, the CDR3 is TGCGCCAGCAGCTGGGCTAGCGACGAGCAGTACTTC. The chain couples TRBV5-1 to TRBJ2-7; D perhaps matches TRBD2 (6 bases). CDR3 length: 12 amino acids. In germline, CDR1 is SGHRS, CDR2 YFSETQ. V gave up 3 bases and J gave up 5 bases, with 9 bases separating them.

This clonotype appeared many times. One end of the junction fails to match germline, which may point to a read error. The rearrangement links TRBV19 to TRBJ2-2; no reliable D call. This CDR3 has 10 amino acids. Germline loops: CDR1 LNHDA, CDR2 SQIVND (reference sequence). The CDR3 sequence is CPADTGELFF. CDR3 coding DNA: TGCCCGGCTGACACCGGGGAGCTGTTTTTT.

The chain has TRBV29-1 and TRBJ2-3, with D tentatively TRBD1 or TRBD2 (5 bases each). Per the germline V gene, CDR1 is SQVTM and CDR2 is ANQGSEA. The CDR3 covers 16 residues. V lost 4 bases, J lost 8 bases, and 25 bases lay in between. The CDR3 region is CSVGCHPGTPPGTQYF. CDR3 sequence (DNA): TGCAGCGTTGGGTGTCATCCAGGGACCCCTCCCGGTACGCAGTATTTT.

This clonotype occurred many times. This chain links TRBV28 with TRBJ2-7; a weak D match, TRBD1 (6 bases). Germline V gene sequence: CDR1 MDHEN, CDR2 SYDVKM. The germline V and J ends were trimmed by 8 bases and 6 bases, with 14 bases remaining between them. The CDR3 extends over 12 amino acids. CDR3 residues: CASAGGWGEQYF. The CDR3 bases are TGTGCCAGCGCTGGGGGCTGGGGCGAGCAGTACTTC.

This clonotype has ten or more counts. The V and J genes are TRBV4-3 and TRBJ2-1, with D possibly TRBD2 on 5 matching bases. Germline values: CDR1 LGHNA, CDR2 YSLEER. Deletions cut 0 bases from V and 10 bases from J, with 13 bases between. CDR3 length: 14 residues. In DNA, the CDR3 is TGCGCCAGCAGCCAAGAATGGGAGAGGAGAGAGCAGTTCTTC. Protein sequence: CASSQEWERREQFF.

This clonotype was counted many times. This chain uses TRBV6-2 or TRBV6-3 with TRBJ1-2; D is unresolved. CDR1 is MNHEY and CDR2 is SVGEGT in the germline V gene. The CDR3 spans 10 residues. V lost 6 bases and J lost 6, with 5 bases in between. The CDR3 nucleotides are TGTGCCAGCAGGAAACATGGCTACACCTTC. It is translated as CASRKHGYTF.